The 15 T cell receptor beta chains in this list originate from one sample, sequenced in a study of T cell responses to AZD1222 COVID-19 vaccine. Generated by immunoSEQ multiplex PCR, the TCRdb table keeps only in-frame clones and is missing some. Here the sample spans under 95,000 clones, 88% being singletons. This material consisted of peripheral blood, taken 28 days after the second AZD1222 dose. The receptors stem from an adult who received the AZD1222 COVID-19 vaccine.

The rearrangement links TRBV4-2 to TRBJ2-1; 14 nucleotides align to TRBD2. This CDR3 is 16 amino acids long. Germline V gene data show CDR1 as LGHNA and CDR2 as YNFKEQ. V was pared by 5 bases and J by 7 bases, with 7 bases of the junction left unmatched. DNA of the CDR3: TGTGCCAGCAGCTATACCGGGACTAGCGGGAGTAATGAGCAGTTCTTC. Amino acids: CASSYTGTSGSNEQFF.

This clone was observed once. The rearrangement links TRBV27 to TRBJ1-6; the D gene is possibly TRBD1 (5 bases). The CDR3 sequence is 16 residues long. The germline CDR1 and CDR2 sequences are MNHEY and SMNVEV (reference sequence). V gave up 6 bases and J gave up 9 bases, with 21 bases separating them. CDR3 sequence reads: CASSPLTVRRGSPLHF. CDR3 in DNA: TGTGCCAGCAGCCCGCTGACAGTAAGGAGAGGTTCACCCCTCCACTTT.

V usage is TRBV18 and J usage is TRBJ1-1; a weak D match, TRBD1 (6 bases). There are 14 residues in the CDR3. The germline CDR1 and CDR2 sequences are KGHSH and LQKENI. V lost 1 base, J lost 0 bases, and 6 bases lay in between. CDR3 in DNA: TGTGCCAGCTCACCACGGGACATGAACACTGAAGCTTTCTTT. This gives the protein CASSPRDMNTEAFF. Full variable domain (rest looked up from reference TRBV18 and TRBJ1-1): NAGVMQNPRHLVRRRGQEARLRCSPMKGHSHVYWYRQLPEEGLKFMVYLQKENIIDESGMPKERFSAEFPKEGPSILRIQQVVRGDSAAYFCASSPRDMNTEAFFGQGTRLTVV.

V and J are TRBV14 and TRBJ2-1; 8 nucleotides align to TRBD2. The CDR3 runs 20 residues. V gave up 1 base and J gave up 0 bases; unmatched junction bases: 14. CDR1 is SGHDN and CDR2 is FVKESK in the germline V gene. CDR3 region: CASSQGFGRALLSSYNEQFF. The CDR3 DNA is TGTGCCAGCAGCCAAGGTTTCGGGAGGGCCCTCCTTAGCTCCTACAATGAGCAGTTCTTC.

The chain joins TRBV3-1 (or the pseudogene TRBV3-2) to TRBJ1-6, with D possibly TRBD1 on 5 matching bases. V dropped 4 bases and J dropped 13 bases, with 14 bases sitting between them. This CDR3 is 13 amino acids long. Per germline, CDR1 LGHDT and CDR2 YNNKEL (reference sequence). The CDR3 coding sequence is TGTGCCAGCAGCCGGGACCAAAAACAGCCCCTCCACTTT. Translation gives CASSRDQKQPLHF.

The chain is built from TRBV19 and TRBJ1-6; 8 positions agree with TRBD1. The CDR3 contains 16 residues. J gave up 6 bases and V 2 bases, and 6 bases lay outside the gene matches. Germline loops: CDR1 LNHDA, CDR2 SQIVND (reference sequence). CDR3 residues: CASSIYGTGGNSPLHF. The CDR3, as DNA: TGTGCCAGTAGTATATATGGGACAGGAGGTAATTCACCCCTCCACTTT.

The rearrangement links TRBV6-5 to TRBJ2-7, with 9 bases fitting TRBD1. V lost 6 bases to trimming and J lost 1 base; unmatched junction nucleotides: 1. Germline V gene sequence: CDR1 MNHEY, CDR2 SVGAGI. The CDR3 is 13 amino acids. Written as DNA, the CDR3 is TGTGCCAGCAGGGGGACAGGGTCCTACGAGCAGTACTTC. This sequence encodes CASRGTGSYEQYF.

The chain is built from TRBV6-4 and TRBJ1-1, with a possible D match to TRBD1 (5 bases). In germline, CDR1 is MRHNA, CDR2 SNTAGT. The CDR3 runs to 13 residues. V was cut by 6 bases and J by 7 bases, with 15 bases left in between. CDR3 DNA sequence: TGTGCCAGCAGCGAGGGTCAAAGGGGTGAAGCTTTCTTT. Translating it yields CASSEGQRGEAFF.

The chain couples TRBV19 to TRBJ2-1; maybe TRBD2 (6 bases). The CDR3 runs 14 residues. Trimming cost V 7 bases and J 4 bases, with 14 bases left between them. Germline V gene sequence: CDR1 LNHDA, CDR2 SQIVND (reference sequence). The CDR3, as DNA: TGTGCCAGTATCCCGGGAGTAGGTTACAATGAGCAGTTCTTC. This gives the protein CASIPGVGYNEQFF.

This clone was found a few times. The chain combines TRBV12-3 or TRBV12-4 with TRBJ1-2, with 8 bases lining up with TRBD1. Trimming at V came to 5 bases and at J to 7 bases, leaving 6 bases not matched to a gene. This CDR3 is built from 13 residues. This chain's CDR3 is CASSNHRGAGYTF. CDR3 sequence (DNA): TGTGCCAGCAGTAATCACAGGGGGGCTGGCTACACCTTC.

This clone was found once. CDR3 region: CSVEKGSGYGYTF. The DNA of the CDR3 is TGCAGCGTTGAAAAAGGCTCTGGCTATGGCTACACCTTC. This chain links TRBV29-1 with TRBJ1-2, with D hard to call. Trimming shortened V by 2 bases and J by 4 bases, and 11 bases separated the two germline ends. Germline V gene data show CDR1 as SQVTM and CDR2 as ANQGSEA. The CDR3 spans 13 residues. Based on the CDR3 plus reference TRBV29-1 and TRBJ1-2, the full variable domain is SAVISQKPSRDICQRGTSLTIQCQVDSQVTMMFWYRQQPGQSLTLIATANQGSEATYESGFVIDKFPISRPNLTFSTLTVSNMSPEDSSIYLCSVEKGSGYGYTFGSGTRLTVV.

The sample holds one count of this clone. J is TRBJ2-2 and V is TRBV9; tentative D call: TRBD2 (6 bases). V lost 3 bases and J 0 bases, leaving 9 bases between the germline ends. This CDR3 comprises 15 residues. Germline CDR1 reads SGDLS; CDR2 reads YYNGEE. In DNA form, the CDR3 reads TGTGCCAGCAGCGGCGGGGAGCCGAACACCGGGGAGCTGTTTTTT. Translation gives CASSGGEPNTGELFF.

This clone was observed a single time. The chain employs TRBV19 and TRBJ1-2; weak D call: TRBD1 (5 bases). Trimming took 6 bases from V and 3 from J, leaving 23 bases between them. Germline V gene sequence: CDR1 LNHDA, CDR2 SQIVND (reference sequence). This CDR3 spans 17 amino acids. The chain's CDR3 is CASSRPPQSGTHYGYTF. CDR3 coding DNA: TGTGCCAGTAGCCGCCCGCCCCAATCCGGGACCCACTATGGCTACACCTTC.

The genes are TRBV5-5 and TRBJ1-2, with D perhaps matching TRBD1 (5 bases). Trimming removed 1 base at V and 4 bases at J, with 14 bases between. Per the germline V gene, CDR1 is SGHKS and CDR2 is YYEKEE (reference sequence). This CDR3 spans 15 amino acids. Here the CDR3 DNA reads TGTGCCAGCAGCTTGATTCGGGGCGGGGTCTATGGCTACACCTTC. Translating gives CASSLIRGGVYGYTF.

The chain uses TRBV5-1 and TRBJ1-2; a weak D match, TRBD1 (5 bases). Trimming pared 1 base from V and 2 bases from J, leaving 18 bases between. From germline, CDR1 is SGHRS and CDR2 YFSETQ. The CDR3 is 17 residues long. The CDR3 reads CASSLPDSPPGNYGYTF. For the CDR3, the DNA is TGCGCCAGCAGCTTGCCCGACAGCCCCCCAGGGAACTATGGCTACACCTTC.